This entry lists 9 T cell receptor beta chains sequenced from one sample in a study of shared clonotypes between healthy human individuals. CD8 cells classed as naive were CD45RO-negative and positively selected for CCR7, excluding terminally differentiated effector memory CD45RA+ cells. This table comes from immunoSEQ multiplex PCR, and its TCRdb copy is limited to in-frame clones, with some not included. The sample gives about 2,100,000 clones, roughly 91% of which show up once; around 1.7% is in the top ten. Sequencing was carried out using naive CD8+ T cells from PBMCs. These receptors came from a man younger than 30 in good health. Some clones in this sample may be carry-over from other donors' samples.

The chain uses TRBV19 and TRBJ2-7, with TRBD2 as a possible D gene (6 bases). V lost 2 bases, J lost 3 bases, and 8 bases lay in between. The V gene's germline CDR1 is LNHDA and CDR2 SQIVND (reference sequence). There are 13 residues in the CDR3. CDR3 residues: CASSIRRDYEQYF. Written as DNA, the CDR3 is TGTGCCAGTAGTATAAGGCGGGACTACGAGCAGTACTTC.

The CDR3 is CASSLEWTSFIHEQYF. In DNA, the CDR3 is TGTGCCAGCAGTTTAGAGTGGACTAGCTTTATCCACGAGCAGTACTTC. The chain joins TRBV27 to TRBJ2-7; 8 bases are a match to TRBD2. Germline V gives CDR1 MNHEY, CDR2 SMNVEV (reference sequence). The CDR3 loop spans 16 amino acids. Germline trimming cut 2 bases from V and 5 bases from J; bases unmatched to any gene: 11.

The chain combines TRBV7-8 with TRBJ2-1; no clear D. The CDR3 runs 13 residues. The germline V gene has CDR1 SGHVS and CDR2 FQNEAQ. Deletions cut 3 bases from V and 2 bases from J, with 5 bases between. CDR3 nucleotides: TGTGCCAGCAGCTTGGGCCCCTACAATGAGCAGTTCTTC. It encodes CASSLGPYNEQFF.

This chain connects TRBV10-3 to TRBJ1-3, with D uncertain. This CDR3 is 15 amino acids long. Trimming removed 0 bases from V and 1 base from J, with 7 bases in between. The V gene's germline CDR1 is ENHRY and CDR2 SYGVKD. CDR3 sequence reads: CAISESKRSGNTIYF. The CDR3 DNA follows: TGTGCCATCAGTGAGTCGAAAAGGTCTGGAAACACCATATATTTT.

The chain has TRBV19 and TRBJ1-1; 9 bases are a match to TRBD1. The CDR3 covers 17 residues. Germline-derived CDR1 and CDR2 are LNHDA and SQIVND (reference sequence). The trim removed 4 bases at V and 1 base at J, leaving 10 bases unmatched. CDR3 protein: CASSNRDRVLSNTEAFF. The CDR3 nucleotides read TGTGCCAGTAGTAACCGGGACAGGGTTCTATCGAACACTGAAGCTTTCTTT. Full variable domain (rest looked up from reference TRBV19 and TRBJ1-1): DGGITQSPKYLFRKEGQNVTLSCEQNLNHDAMYWYRQDPGQGLRLIYYSQIVNDFQKGDIAEGYSVSREKKESFPLTVTSAQKNPTAFYLCASSNRDRVLSNTEAFFGQGTRLTVV.

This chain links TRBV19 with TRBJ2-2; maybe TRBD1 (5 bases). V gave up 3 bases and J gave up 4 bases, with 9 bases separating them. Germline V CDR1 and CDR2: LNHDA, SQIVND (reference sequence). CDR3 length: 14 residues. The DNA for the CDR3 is TGTGCCAGTAGTATCTTGACAGCCACCGGGGAGCTGTTTTTT. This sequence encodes CASSILTATGELFF.

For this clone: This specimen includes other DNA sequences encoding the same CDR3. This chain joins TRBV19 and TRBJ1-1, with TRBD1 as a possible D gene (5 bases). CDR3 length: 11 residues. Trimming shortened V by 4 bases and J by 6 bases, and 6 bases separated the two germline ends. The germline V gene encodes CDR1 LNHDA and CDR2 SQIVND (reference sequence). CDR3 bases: TGTGCCAGTAGTACGGGACCTGAAGCTTTCTTT. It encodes CASSTGPEAFF.

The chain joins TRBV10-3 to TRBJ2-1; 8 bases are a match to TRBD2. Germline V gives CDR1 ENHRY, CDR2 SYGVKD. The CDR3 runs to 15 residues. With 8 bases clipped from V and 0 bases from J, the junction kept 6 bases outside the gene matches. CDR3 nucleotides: TGTGCCATCGGGGGGAGCGGGAGCTCCTACAATGAGCAGTTCTTC. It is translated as CAIGGSGSSYNEQFF.

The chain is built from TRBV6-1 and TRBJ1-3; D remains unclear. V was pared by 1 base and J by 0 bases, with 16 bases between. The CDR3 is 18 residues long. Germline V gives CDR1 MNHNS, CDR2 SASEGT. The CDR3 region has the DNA TGTGCCAGCAGTGAAGGCTTCGGACTCACGAGCTCTGGAAACACCATATATTTT. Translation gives CASSEGFGLTSSGNTIYF.